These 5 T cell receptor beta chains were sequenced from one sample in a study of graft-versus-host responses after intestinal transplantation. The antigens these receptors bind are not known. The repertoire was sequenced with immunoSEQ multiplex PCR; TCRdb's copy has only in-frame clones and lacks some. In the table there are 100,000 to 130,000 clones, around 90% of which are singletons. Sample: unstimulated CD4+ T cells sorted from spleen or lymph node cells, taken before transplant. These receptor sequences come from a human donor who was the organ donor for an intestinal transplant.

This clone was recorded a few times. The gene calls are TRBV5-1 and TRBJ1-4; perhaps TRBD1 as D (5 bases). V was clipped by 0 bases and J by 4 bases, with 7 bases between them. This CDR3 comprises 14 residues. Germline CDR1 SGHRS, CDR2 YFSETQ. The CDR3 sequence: CASSLGQYNEKLFF. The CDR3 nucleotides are TGCGCCAGCAGCTTGGGACAGTATAATGAAAAACTGTTTTTT.

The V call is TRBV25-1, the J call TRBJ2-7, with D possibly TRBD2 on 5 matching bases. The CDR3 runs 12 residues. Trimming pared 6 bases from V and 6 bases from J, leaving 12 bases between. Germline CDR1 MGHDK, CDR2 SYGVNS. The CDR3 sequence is CASRRDLGEQYF. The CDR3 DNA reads TGTGCCAGCAGGAGGGATCTGGGCGAGCAGTACTTC.

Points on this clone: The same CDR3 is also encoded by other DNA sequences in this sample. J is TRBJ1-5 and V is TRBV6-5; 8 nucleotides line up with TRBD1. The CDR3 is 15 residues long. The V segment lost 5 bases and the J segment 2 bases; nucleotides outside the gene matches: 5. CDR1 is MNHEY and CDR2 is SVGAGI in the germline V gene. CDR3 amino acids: CASSGGQGRNQPQHF. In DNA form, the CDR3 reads TGTGCCAGCAGTGGTGGACAGGGCCGCAATCAGCCCCAGCATTTT.

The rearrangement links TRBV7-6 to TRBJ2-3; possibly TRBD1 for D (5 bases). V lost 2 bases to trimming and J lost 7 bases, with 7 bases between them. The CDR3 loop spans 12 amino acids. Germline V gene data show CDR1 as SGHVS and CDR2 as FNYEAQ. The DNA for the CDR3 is TGTGCCAGCAGCTTACAGGGCCATACGCAGTATTTT. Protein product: CASSLQGHTQYF.

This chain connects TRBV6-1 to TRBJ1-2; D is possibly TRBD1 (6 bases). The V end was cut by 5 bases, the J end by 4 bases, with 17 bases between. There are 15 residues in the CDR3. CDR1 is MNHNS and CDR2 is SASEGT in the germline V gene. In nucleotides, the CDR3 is TGTGCCAGCAGTCCCTTCCGGACAGTGCCCTATGGCTACACCTTC. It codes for CASSPFRTVPYGYTF.